This TCR beta chain emerged from a study of OX40 agonist ivuxolimab in advanced cancers. Autoimmune disease history or systemic immunosuppression barred patients. Sequencing used immunoSEQ multiplex PCR; TCRdb keeps in-frame clones, though not all of them. Among tens of thousands of clones listed, roughly 87% were seen once. The length of the CDR3 is 13 residues. Germline loops: CDR1 MDHEN, CDR2 SYDVKM. With 2 bases removed from V and 4 bases from J, the gap between germline ends came to 8 bases. Turning to this clone: Its antigen remains unidentified.

Study conclusions and caveats: Expanded peripheral T-cell antigen specificity went undetermined.

The sequence derives from an adult with an advanced solid tumor such as melanoma, head and neck, liver or kidney cancer. The V call is TRBV28, the J call TRBJ1-2; D is possibly TRBD1 (5 bases). Sequencing used CD4+ or CD8+ T cells sorted from blood, obtained in a trial of the OX40 agonist ivuxolimab. The CDR3 loop reads CASSLVQGYGYTF. The CDR3 coding sequence is TGTGCCAGCAGTTTAGTGCAGGGCTATGGCTACACCTTC.